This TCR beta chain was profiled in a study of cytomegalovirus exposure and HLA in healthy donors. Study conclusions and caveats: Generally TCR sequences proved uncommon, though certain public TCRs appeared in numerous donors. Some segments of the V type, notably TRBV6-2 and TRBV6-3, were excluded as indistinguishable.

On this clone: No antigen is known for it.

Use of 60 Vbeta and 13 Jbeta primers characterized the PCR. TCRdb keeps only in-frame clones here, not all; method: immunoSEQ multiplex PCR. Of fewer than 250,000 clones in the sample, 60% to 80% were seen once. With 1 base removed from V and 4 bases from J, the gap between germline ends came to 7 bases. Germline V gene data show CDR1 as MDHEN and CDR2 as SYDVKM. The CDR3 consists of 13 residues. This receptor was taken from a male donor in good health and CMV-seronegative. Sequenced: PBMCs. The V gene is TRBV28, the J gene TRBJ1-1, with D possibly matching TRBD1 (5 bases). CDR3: CASSLSGITEAFF. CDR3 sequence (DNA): TGTGCCAGCAGTTTATCAGGGATCACTGAAGCTTTCTTT.